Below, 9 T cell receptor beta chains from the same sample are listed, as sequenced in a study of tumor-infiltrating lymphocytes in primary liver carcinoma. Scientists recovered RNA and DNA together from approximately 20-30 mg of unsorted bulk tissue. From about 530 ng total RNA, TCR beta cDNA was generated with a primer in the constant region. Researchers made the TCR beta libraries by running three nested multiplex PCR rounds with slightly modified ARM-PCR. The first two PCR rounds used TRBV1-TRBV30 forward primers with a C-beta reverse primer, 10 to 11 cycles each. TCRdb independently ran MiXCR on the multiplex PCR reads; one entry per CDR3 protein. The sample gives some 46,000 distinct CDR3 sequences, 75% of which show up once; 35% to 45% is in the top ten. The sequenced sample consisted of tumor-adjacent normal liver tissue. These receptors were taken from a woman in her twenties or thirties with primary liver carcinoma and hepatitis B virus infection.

CDR3 sequence (DNA): TGCAGTGCTAAAGGTTACGGGGAGTGGGAGACCCAGTACTTC. Amino acid sequence: CSAKGYGEWETQYF. The genes are TRBV20-1 and TRBJ2-5, with TRBD2 as a possible D gene (5 bases). The germline gives CDR1 DFQATT, CDR2 SNEGSKA (reference sequence). The CDR3 is 14 amino acids. Trimming left V 4 bases short and J 5 bases short, with 17 bases between.

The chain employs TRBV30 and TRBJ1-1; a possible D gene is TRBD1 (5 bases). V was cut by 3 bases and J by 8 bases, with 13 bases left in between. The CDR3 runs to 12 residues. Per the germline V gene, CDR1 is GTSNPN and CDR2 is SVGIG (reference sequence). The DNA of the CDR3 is TGTGCCTGGAGGGTACAGGTGTTCGAAGCTTTCTTT. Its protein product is CAWRVQVFEAFF.

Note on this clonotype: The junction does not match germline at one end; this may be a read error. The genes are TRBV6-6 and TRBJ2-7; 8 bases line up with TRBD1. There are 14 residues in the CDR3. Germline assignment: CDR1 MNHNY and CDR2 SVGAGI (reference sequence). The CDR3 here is CASTGQGSSYDQCF. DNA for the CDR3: TGTGCCAGCACTGGACAGGGAAGCTCCTACGATCAGTGCTTC.

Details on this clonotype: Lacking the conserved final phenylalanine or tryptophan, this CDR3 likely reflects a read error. CDR3 nucleotides: TGTGCCAGCAGTTTCGGGAGCGGGACTAGTGGGGGCCGTTGGACCGGGGAGCTGTTTTTA. As protein: CASSFGSGTSGGRWTGELFL. J is TRBJ2-2 and V is TRBV12-3 or TRBV12-4, with 8 bases matching TRBD2. J gave up 5 bases and V 3 bases, and 20 bases lay outside the gene matches. The CDR3 covers 20 residues.

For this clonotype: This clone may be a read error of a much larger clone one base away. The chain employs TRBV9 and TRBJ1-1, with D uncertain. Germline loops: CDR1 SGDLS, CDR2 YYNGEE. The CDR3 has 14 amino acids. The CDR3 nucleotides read TGTGCCAGCAGCGTAGCCCACTCGGGCACTGAAGCTTCCTTT. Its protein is CASSVAHSGTEASF.

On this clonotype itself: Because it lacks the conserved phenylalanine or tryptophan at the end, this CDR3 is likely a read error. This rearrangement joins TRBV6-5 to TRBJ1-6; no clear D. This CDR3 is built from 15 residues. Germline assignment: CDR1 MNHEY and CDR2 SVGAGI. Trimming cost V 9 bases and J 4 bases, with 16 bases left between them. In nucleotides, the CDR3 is TGTGCCAGTAAACAGCCTGCCATATATAATTCACCCCTCCACTCT. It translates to CASKQPAIYNSPLHS.

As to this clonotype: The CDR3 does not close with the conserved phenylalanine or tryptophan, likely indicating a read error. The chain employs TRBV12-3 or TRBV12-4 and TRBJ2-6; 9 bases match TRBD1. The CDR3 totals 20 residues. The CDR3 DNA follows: TGTGCCAGCAGCTTAAAGGGGAGGACAGGGGTCCGCTCTGGGGTCAACGTCCTGACTCTC. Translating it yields CASSLKGRTGVRSGVNVLTL.

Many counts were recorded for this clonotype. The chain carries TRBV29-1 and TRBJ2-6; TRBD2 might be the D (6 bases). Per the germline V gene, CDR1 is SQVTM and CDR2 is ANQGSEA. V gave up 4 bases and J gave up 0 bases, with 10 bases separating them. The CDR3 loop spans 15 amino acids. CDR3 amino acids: CSVAGEASGANVLTF. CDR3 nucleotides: TGCAGCGTTGCTGGGGAGGCCTCTGGGGCCAACGTCCTGACTTTC.

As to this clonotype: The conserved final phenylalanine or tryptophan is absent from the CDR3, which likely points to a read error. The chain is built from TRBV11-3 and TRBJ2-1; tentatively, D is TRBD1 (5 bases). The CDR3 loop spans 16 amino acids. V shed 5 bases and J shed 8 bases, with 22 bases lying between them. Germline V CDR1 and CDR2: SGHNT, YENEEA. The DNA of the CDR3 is TGTGCCAGCAGCCCTCGAACCAGACAGCCCGCCGATGAGCAGTTCATC. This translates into CASSPRTRQPADEQFI.